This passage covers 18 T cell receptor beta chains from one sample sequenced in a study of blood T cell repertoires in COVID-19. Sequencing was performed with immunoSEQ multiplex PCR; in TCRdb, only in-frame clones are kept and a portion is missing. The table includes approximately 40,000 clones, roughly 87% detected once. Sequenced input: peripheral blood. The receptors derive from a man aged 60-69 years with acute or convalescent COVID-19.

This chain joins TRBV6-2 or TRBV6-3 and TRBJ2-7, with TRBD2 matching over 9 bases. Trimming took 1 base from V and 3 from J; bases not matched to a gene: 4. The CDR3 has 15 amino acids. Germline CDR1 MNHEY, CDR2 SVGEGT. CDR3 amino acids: CASSYFSGSVYEQYF. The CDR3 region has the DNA TGTGCCAGCAGTTACTTTAGCGGGAGCGTCTACGAGCAGTACTTC.

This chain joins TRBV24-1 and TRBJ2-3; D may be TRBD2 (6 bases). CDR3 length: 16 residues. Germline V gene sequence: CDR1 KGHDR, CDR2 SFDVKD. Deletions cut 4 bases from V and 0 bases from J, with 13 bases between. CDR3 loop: CATSDFSGYSTDTQYF. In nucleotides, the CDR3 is TGTGCCACCAGTGACTTCAGCGGGTATAGCACAGATACGCAGTATTTT.

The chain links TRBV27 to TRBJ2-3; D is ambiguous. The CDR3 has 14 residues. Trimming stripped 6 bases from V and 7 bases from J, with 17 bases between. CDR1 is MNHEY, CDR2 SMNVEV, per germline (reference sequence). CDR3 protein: CASSILARTHTQYF. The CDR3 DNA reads TGTGCCAGCAGCATCTTAGCCCGCACGCATACGCAGTATTTT.

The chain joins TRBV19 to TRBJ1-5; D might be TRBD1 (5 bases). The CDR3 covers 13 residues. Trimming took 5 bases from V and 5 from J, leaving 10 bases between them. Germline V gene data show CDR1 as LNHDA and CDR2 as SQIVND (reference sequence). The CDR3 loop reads CASSRQSDQPQHF. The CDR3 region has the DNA TGTGCCAGTAGTCGACAGTCCGATCAGCCCCAGCATTTT.

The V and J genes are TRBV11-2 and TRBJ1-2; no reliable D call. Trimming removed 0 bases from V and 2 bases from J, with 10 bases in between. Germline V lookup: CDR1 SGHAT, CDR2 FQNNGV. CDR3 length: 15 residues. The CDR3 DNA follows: TGTGCCAGCAGCTTAGATCACCGGGGAAACTATGGCTACACCTTC. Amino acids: CASSLDHRGNYGYTF.

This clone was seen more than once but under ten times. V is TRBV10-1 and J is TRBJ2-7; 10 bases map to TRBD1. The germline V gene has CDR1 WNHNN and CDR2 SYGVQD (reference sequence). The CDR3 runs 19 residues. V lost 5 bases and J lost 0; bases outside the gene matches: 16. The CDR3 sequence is CASSRPGQGNQVGSYEQYF. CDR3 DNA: TGCGCCAGCAGTCGACCGGGACAGGGGAACCAAGTAGGCTCCTACGAGCAGTACTTC.

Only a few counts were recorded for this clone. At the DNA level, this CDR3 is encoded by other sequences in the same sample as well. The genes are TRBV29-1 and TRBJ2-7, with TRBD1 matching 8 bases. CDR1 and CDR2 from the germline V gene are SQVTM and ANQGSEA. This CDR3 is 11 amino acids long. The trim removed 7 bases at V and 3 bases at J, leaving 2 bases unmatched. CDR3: CSADRGYEQYF. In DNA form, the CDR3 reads TGCAGCGCCGACAGGGGCTACGAGCAGTACTTC.

CDR3 amino acids: CASSYSGTGVSGELFF. The CDR3 region has the DNA TGCGCCAGCAGCTATTCAGGGACAGGGGTTTCCGGGGAGCTGTTTTTT. The rearrangement uses TRBV4-1 and TRBJ2-2, with 10 nucleotides matching TRBD1. Germline assignment: CDR1 MGHRA and CDR2 YSYEKL. Trimming at V came to 5 bases and at J to 6 bases, leaving 9 bases not matched to a gene. This CDR3 has 16 amino acids.

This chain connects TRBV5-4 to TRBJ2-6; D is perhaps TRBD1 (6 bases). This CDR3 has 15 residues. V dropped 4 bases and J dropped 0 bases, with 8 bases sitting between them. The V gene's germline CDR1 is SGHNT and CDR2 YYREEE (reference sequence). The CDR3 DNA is TGTGCCAGCAGCCGACAGGCCTCTGGGGCCAACGTCCTGACTTTC. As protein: CASSRQASGANVLTF.

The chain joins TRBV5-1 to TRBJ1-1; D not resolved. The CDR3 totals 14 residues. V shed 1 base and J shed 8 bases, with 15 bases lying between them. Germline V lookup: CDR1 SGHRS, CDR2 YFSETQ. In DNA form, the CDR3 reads TGCGCCAGCAGCTTGAATCCGGAAATGCGGGAAGCTTTCTTT. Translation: CASSLNPEMREAFF. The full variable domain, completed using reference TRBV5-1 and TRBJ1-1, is KAGVTQTPRYLIKTRGQQVTLSCSPISGHRSVSWYQQTPGQGLQFLFEYFSETQRNKGNFPGRFSGRQFSNSRSEMNVSTLELGDSALYLCASSLNPEMREAFFGQGTRLTVV.

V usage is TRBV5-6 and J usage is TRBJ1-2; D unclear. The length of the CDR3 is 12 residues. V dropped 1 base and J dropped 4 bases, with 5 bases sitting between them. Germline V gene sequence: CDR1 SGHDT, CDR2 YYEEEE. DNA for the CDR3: TGTGCCAGCAGCTTGATCAGCTATGGCTACACCTTC. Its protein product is CASSLISYGYTF.

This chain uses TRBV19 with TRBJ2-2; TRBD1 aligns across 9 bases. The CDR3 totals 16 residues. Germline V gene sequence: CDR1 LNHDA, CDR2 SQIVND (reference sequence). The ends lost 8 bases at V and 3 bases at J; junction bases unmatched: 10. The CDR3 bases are TGTGCCAGTTGGGAGGAGGGACAGGGATACACCGGGGAGCTGTTTTTT. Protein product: CASWEEGQGYTGELFF. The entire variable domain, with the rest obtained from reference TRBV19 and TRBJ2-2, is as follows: DGGITQSPKYLFRKEGQNVTLSCEQNLNHDAMYWYRQDPGQGLRLIYYSQIVNDFQKGDIAEGYSVSREKKESFPLTVTSAQKNPTAFYLCASWEEGQGYTGELFFGEGSRLTVL.

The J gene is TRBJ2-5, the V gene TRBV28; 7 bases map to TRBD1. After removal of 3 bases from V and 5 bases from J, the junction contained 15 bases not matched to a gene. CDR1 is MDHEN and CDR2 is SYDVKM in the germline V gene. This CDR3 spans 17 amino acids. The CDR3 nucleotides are TGTGCCAGCAGTTTCCGGCAGGGGGTAGGGATTGGGGAGACCCAGTACTTC. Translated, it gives CASSFRQGVGIGETQYF.

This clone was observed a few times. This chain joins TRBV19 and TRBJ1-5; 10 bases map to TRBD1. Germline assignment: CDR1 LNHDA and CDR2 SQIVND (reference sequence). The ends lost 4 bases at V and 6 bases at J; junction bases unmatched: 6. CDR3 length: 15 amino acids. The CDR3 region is CASSTPGQGTQPQHF. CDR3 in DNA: TGTGCCAGTAGTACTCCGGGACAGGGGACTCAGCCCCAGCATTTT.

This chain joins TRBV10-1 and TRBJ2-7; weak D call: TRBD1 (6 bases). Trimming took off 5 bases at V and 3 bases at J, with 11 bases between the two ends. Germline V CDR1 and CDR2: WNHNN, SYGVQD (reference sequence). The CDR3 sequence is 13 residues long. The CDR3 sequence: CASSTGQGYEQYF. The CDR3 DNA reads TGCGCCAGCAGTACGGGACAAGGCTACGAGCAGTACTTC.

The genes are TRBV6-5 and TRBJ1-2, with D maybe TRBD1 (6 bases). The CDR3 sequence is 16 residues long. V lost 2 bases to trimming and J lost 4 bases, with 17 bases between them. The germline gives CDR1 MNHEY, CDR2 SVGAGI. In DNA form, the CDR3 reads TGTGCCAGCAGTTACGCGGACGCGACAGGACTCTATGGCTACACCTTC. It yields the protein CASSYADATGLYGYTF.

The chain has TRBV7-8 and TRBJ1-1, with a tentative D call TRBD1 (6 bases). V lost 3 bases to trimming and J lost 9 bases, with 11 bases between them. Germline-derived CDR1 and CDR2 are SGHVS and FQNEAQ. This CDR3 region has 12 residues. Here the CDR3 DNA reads TGTGCCAGCAGCTTTGTTGGGGGCCAAGCTTTCTTT. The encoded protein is CASSFVGGQAFF.

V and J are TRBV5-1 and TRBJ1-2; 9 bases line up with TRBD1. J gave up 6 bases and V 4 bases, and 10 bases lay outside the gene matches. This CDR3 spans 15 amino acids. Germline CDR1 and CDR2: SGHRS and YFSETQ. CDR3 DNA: TGCGCCAGCAGCCGAACCCGGGACAGGGTAAATGGCTACACCTTC. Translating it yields CASSRTRDRVNGYTF.